This T cell receptor (beta chain) was retrieved from a study of T cells after yellow fever vaccination. In this sample, this clonotype turned up many times. CDR1 and CDR2 (germline): SQVTM, ANQGSEA. J was trimmed by 2 bases and V by 7 bases; bases with no gene match: 12. The CDR3 loop spans 15 amino acids. TCRdb re-derived calls from the 5' RACE reads in MiXCR, one entry per CDR3 protein. The data contain about 310,000 distinct CDR3 sequences, roughly 3.5% of them seen just once; the ten biggest clones take up about a quarter. The chain combines TRBV29-1 with TRBJ2-3, with 7 nucleotides matching TRBD2. Sequences were derived from PBMCs, sampled on the day of the yellow fever booster vaccination. This receptor was identified in a man between 18 and 35 years old who received the YFV17D yellow fever vaccine. DNA for the CDR3: TGCAGCGGGACGGGCAAAAGCGGGAACACAGATACGCAGTATTTT. This sequence encodes CSGTGKSGNTDTQYF.